The 12 T cell receptor beta chains given below trace back to one sample, sequenced in a study of technical replicates of blood from several donors. Here immunoSEQ multiplex PCR was the method, and the copy in TCRdb shows in-frame clones only, minus some. The repertoire holds some 83,000 clones, with 93% as singletons. The material sequenced was T cells isolated from PBMCs. Receptors were obtained from a human donor in good health.

The rearrangement joins TRBV11-3 to TRBJ2-1; 9 nucleotides align to TRBD2. Germline CDR1 reads SGHNT; CDR2 reads YENEEA. The CDR3 has 16 amino acids. V lost 6 bases, J lost 2 bases, and 8 bases stayed unmatched. The CDR3 loop is CASRDRVAGAYNEQFF. The CDR3 nucleotides read TGTGCCAGCAGAGATCGGGTAGCGGGAGCCTACAATGAGCAGTTCTTC.

The chain recombines TRBV7-9 with TRBJ1-1, with 7 nucleotides matching TRBD1. The CDR3 sequence is 12 residues long. Germline values: CDR1 SEHNR, CDR2 FQNEAQ (reference sequence). V lost 1 base and J lost 10; bases outside the gene matches: 3. The CDR3 DNA sequence: TGTGCCAGCAGCTTAGAGAGGGGGCCAGCTTTCTTT. Translated: CASSLERGPAFF.

The rearrangement uses TRBV4-1 and TRBJ2-7, with D maybe TRBD1 (6 bases). This CDR3 has 14 amino acids. Trimming took 3 bases from V and 0 from J, leaving 9 bases between them. Germline CDR1 MGHRA, CDR2 YSYEKL. The CDR3 protein is CASSHRQDSYEQYF. CDR3 coding DNA: TGCGCCAGCAGCCACAGACAGGACTCCTACGAGCAGTACTTC.

The chain employs TRBV4-2 and TRBJ2-3; 10 bases are a match to TRBD2. V trimming: 2 bases; J trimming: 4 bases; junction bases outside the gene matches: 6. Per the germline V gene, CDR1 is LGHNA and CDR2 is YNFKEQ. The CDR3 loop spans 16 amino acids. In nucleotides, the CDR3 is TGTGCCAGCAGCCAACTACCTAGCGGGAGCGCAGATACGCAGTATTTT. Amino acids: CASSQLPSGSADTQYF.

The chain combines TRBV7-2 with TRBJ2-5, with 11 bases fitting TRBD2. This CDR3 contains 16 residues. Germline trimming cut 4 bases from V and 1 base from J; bases unmatched to any gene: 5. Germline V gene sequence: CDR1 SGHTA, CDR2 FQGNSA. CDR3: CASSSSGTSGQETQYF. The CDR3 DNA reads TGTGCCAGCAGCTCCTCCGGGACTAGCGGCCAAGAGACCCAGTACTTC.

The J gene is TRBJ1-3, the V gene TRBV5-1; 7 positions agree with TRBD1. Germline V CDR1 and CDR2: SGHRS, YFSETQ. The CDR3 runs to 14 residues. The V segment lost 4 bases and the J segment 4 bases; nucleotides outside the gene matches: 5. In DNA, the CDR3 is TGCGCCAGCAGCCCGCGGACAGGCGGAAACACCATATATTTT. Its translation: CASSPRTGGNTIYF.

The V gene is TRBV10-3, the J gene TRBJ2-2, with a possible D match to TRBD1 (7 bases). Germline V lookup: CDR1 ENHRY, CDR2 SYGVKD. This CDR3 has 16 residues. Trimming cost V 6 bases and J 4 bases, with 18 bases left between them. In DNA form, the CDR3 reads TGTGCCATCAGCTCCTGGAGGGGGCCCTCCACCGGGGAGCTGTTTTTT. It codes for CAISSWRGPSTGELFF.

This chain joins TRBV27 and TRBJ2-1; TRBD2 matches at 16 bases. Germline CDR1 is MNHEY and CDR2 is SMNVEV (reference sequence). J was trimmed by 8 bases and V by 5 bases; bases with no gene match: 3. There are 15 residues in the CDR3. The CDR3, as DNA: TGTGCCAGCAGTGGGACTAGCGGGAGGGGGCATGAGCAGTTCTTC. As protein: CASSGTSGRGHEQFF.

The rearrangement links TRBV6-1 to TRBJ1-4; D call uncertain. The germline CDR1 and CDR2 sequences are MNHNS and SASEGT. V was shortened by 6 bases and J by 5 bases, with 16 bases between the two germline ends. This CDR3 is 15 amino acids long. The CDR3: CASSLTSGTNEKLFF. The CDR3 DNA reads TGTGCCAGCAGCTTGACATCGGGAACAAATGAAAAACTGTTTTTT.

V gene TRBV29-1 combines with J gene TRBJ2-7, with TRBD2 identical over 13 bases. The CDR3 runs 14 residues. From germline, CDR1 is SQVTM and CDR2 ANQGSEA. The ends lost 6 bases at V and 3 bases at J; junction bases unmatched: 5. The CDR3 spells CSVGRTSGSYEQYF. The CDR3 bases are TGCAGCGTAGGCAGGACTAGCGGGAGCTACGAGCAGTACTTC.

This sequence joins TRBV7-9 and TRBJ1-3, with TRBD1 as a possible D gene (5 bases). V lost 4 bases to trimming and J lost 8 bases, with 18 bases between them. CDR1 is SEHNR, CDR2 FQNEAQ, per germline (reference sequence). The CDR3 extends over 15 amino acids. CDR3 loop: CASSSRDSPRDTIYF. The CDR3 DNA sequence: TGTGCCAGCAGCTCGAGGGACTCTCCCCGAGACACCATATATTTT.

This sequence joins TRBV11-3 and TRBJ1-3, with TRBD1 matching 7 bases. CDR1 and CDR2 (germline): SGHNT, YENEEA. V shed 10 bases, J shed 0 bases, and the junction held 6 bases outside the gene matches. The CDR3 has 14 amino acids. The CDR3 DNA reads as TGTGCCACGGCATCAGGGGGCTCTGGAAACACCATATATTTT. Its translation is CATASGGSGNTIYF.